Below, 5 T cell receptor beta chains from the same sample are listed, as sequenced in a study of T cells in Graves' hyperthyroidism and ophthalmopathy. Using RNA transcripts as the source, TCR beta CDR3 regions were amplified. The study used the HTBI primer set for a first-round RT-PCR of the TCR CDR3. One entry per CDR3 protein results from TCRdb running MiXCR on the multiplex PCR reads. Of about 640,000 distinct CDR3 sequences listed, about 14% are singletons. Input material: blood. The receptors stem from a woman in her fifties or sixties with Graves' ophthalmopathy.

This chain links TRBV7-9 with TRBJ1-4, with D uncertain. In germline, CDR1 is SEHNR, CDR2 FQNEAQ (reference sequence). The V end lost 5 bases, the J end lost 4 bases, and 14 bases lay between the germline ends. This CDR3 is built from 15 residues. The CDR3 bases are TGTGCCAGCAGCACCGCAGGCCTCCTTAATGAAAAACTGTTTTTT. It encodes CASSTAGLLNEKLFF.

This clonotype was found many times. The chain has TRBV20-1 and TRBJ2-7, with no clear D. Trimming pared 6 bases from V and 2 bases from J, leaving 11 bases between. CDR3 length: 12 residues. The germline V gene encodes CDR1 DFQATT and CDR2 SNEGSKA (reference sequence). The CDR3 spells CSASYWAYEQYF. The CDR3, as DNA: TGCAGTGCCTCCTATTGGGCCTACGAGCAGTACTTC.

This clonotype was seen ten or more times. The rearrangement joins TRBV28 to TRBJ1-4; D gene ambiguous. With 3 bases removed from V and 2 bases from J, the gap between germline ends came to 19 bases. The CDR3 extends over 18 amino acids. Germline CDR1 reads MDHEN; CDR2 reads SYDVKM. CDR3 DNA sequence: TGTGCCAGCAGTTTTGGTTCGGACCCCGAAGCGACTAATGAAAAACTGTTTTTT. This encodes CASSFGSDPEATNEKLFF.

The rearrangement joins TRBV2 to TRBJ2-1; TRBD2 is a possible D gene (6 bases). The CDR3 has 13 amino acids. The germline V gene has CDR1 SNHLY and CDR2 FYNNEI. Trimming pared 6 bases from V and 5 bases from J, leaving 11 bases between. CDR3 DNA: TGTGCCAGCAGGGCGGGGCCCCACAATGAGCAGTTCTTC. It encodes CASRAGPHNEQFF.

The table lists this clonotype with a few counts. This chain joins TRBV10-3 and TRBJ2-1; 9 positions match TRBD1. The V segment lost 6 bases and the J segment 0 bases; nucleotides outside the gene matches: 3. CDR1 and CDR2 (germline): ENHRY, SYGVKD. The CDR3 is 15 residues long. CDR3 region: CAIRGQGSSYNEQFF. As DNA, the CDR3 is TGTGCCATCAGAGGACAGGGGAGCTCCTACAATGAGCAGTTCTTC.